Here is one T cell receptor (beta chain) with its context. The antigen is not known. Sequence at one end of the junction differs from germline and may be a read error. Bulk tissue was left unsorted, and RNA and DNA were co-extracted from 20-30 mg of it. Surgical resection was the treatment these patients received for primary liver carcinoma. At sampling, these chronic HBV carriers had received no treatment. This sample stems from a study of tumor-infiltrating lymphocytes in primary liver carcinoma. The wider study: The neoplasms were of stage T1-T3 N0M0, with dimensions of about 4.2 to 11 cm across. Points from the study as a whole: The difference in top-250-clone fraction between tumors and blood was significant, favoring tumors (p = 0.039).

The CDR3 has 13 amino acids. Per germline, CDR1 SGHAT and CDR2 FQNNGV. Total RNA amounting to about 520 ng was the source from which TCR beta cDNA was made with a constant-region primer. Amplification in three nested multiplex PCR rounds with slightly modified ARM-PCR gave rise to TCR beta libraries. The study ran its first two PCR rounds for about 11 cycles each, using TRBV1-TRBV30 forward primers and a C-beta reverse primer. TCRdb redid the calling of the multiplex PCR reads with MiXCR, one entry per CDR3 protein. This table holds 75,000 to 80,000 distinct CDR3 sequences, 69% found once. V and J are TRBV11-2 and TRBJ2-7; D might be TRBD2 (6 bases). The TCR sequence derives from a man in his forties or fifties with primary liver carcinoma and hepatitis B virus infection. The sequenced material came from tumor-adjacent normal liver tissue. This CDR3 is CARSFGGAGELYF. In DNA form, the CDR3 reads TGTGCCAGGAGCTTCGGAGGGGCTGGCGAGCTGTACTTC.